This paragraph reports one TCR beta chain. Here immunoSEQ multiplex PCR was the method, and the copy in TCRdb shows in-frame clones only, minus some. Of about 71,000 clones listed, 80% are singletons. This entry is derived from a study of T cell clones after liver transplantation. Overall study context: Standard immunosuppression, with no induction, continued until 12-24 months after transplant.

Germline V gene data show CDR1 as MDHEN and CDR2 as SYDVKM. Trimming stripped 5 bases from V and 2 bases from J, with 9 bases between. The CDR3 loop spans 13 amino acids. This receptor was identified in a human patient who received a liver transplant. Part of the T cells may come from the graft donor. This rearrangement joins TRBV28 to TRBJ1-2; possibly TRBD1 for D (5 bases). The sample was CD4+ T cells from blood, taken 12 months after liver transplant. The CDR3 protein is CASSLRVNYGYTF. The DNA for the CDR3 is TGTGCCAGCAGTCTCAGGGTAAACTATGGCTACACCTTC.